Below are 8 T cell receptor beta chains sequenced from a single sample in a study of neurological immune-mediated disorders. TCRdb itself ran the 5' RACE reads through MiXCR, one entry per CDR3 protein. The data contain roughly 45,000 distinct CDR3 sequences, roughly 14% of them singletons. The time point was: longitudinal time-point 2. The sample was PBMCs. The receptors here all came from a male donor with HTLV-1-associated myelopathy (HAM/TSP).

This clonotype was seen repeatedly, ten times or more. The chain is built from TRBV5-1 and TRBJ2-3, with 8 bases identical to TRBD2. Per germline, CDR1 SGHRS and CDR2 YFSETQ. J was trimmed by 6 bases and V by 0 bases; bases with no gene match: 3. CDR3 size: 14 residues. CDR3 sequence: CASSLVSGVDTQYF. As DNA, the CDR3 is TGCGCCAGCAGCTTGGTTAGCGGGGTGGATACGCAGTATTTT. The full variable domain, with the rest looked up from reference TRBV5-1 and TRBJ2-3, is KAGVTQTPRYLIKTRGQQVTLSCSPISGHRSVSWYQQTPGQGLQFLFEYFSETQRNKGNFPGRFSGRQFSNSRSEMNVSTLELGDSALYLCASSLVSGVDTQYFGPGTRLTVL.

This clonotype showed up many times. V and J are TRBV7-2 and TRBJ1-2; D unclear. CDR1 and CDR2 from the germline V gene are SGHTA and FQGNSA. This CDR3 is built from 14 residues. V was cut by 5 bases and J by 2 bases, with 12 bases left in between. The CDR3 DNA follows: TGTGCCAGCAGCCCCGCGAGACCAAACTATGGCTACACCTTC. Encoded protein: CASSPARPNYGYTF.

With regard to this clonotype: A read error is possible here, since a much larger clone lies one base away. The V gene is TRBV29-1, the J gene TRBJ2-3; D is ambiguous. CDR1 SQVTM and CDR2 ANQGSEA come from the germline V gene. This CDR3 is built from 10 residues. V shed 8 bases and J shed 7 bases, with 10 bases lying between them. The CDR3 nucleotides read TGCAGCTCCGAGTGGTATACGCAGTATTTT. Amino acids: CSSEWYTQYF.

Only a few counts were recorded for this clonotype. The CDR3 DNA follows: TGTGCCAGCTCACCATCAGTTGTAGGGGGGACCTACAATGAGCAGTTCTTC. Translating it yields CASSPSVVGGTYNEQFF. The chain couples TRBV18 to TRBJ2-1, with D perhaps TRBD1 or TRBD2 (6 bases each). The CDR3 totals 17 residues. V lost 2 bases and J 2 bases, leaving 16 bases between the germline ends. The germline CDR1 and CDR2 sequences are KGHSH and LQKENI.

This clonotype came up many times. This chain joins TRBV28 and TRBJ2-1; D ambiguous. Germline assignment: CDR1 MDHEN and CDR2 SYDVKM. The ends were cut back, 3 bases at V and 9 bases at J, with 12 bases in the middle. This CDR3 has 13 amino acids. CDR3 DNA: TGTGCCAGCAGTTTCAGAGGTTACGGTGAGCAGTTCTTC. It encodes CASSFRGYGEQFF. The full variable domain, with the rest looked up from reference TRBV28 and TRBJ2-1, is DVKVTQSSRYLVKRTGEKVFLECVQDMDHENMFWYRQDPGLGLRLIYFSYDVKMKEKGDIPEGYSVSREKKERFSLILESASTNQTSMYLCASSFRGYGEQFFGPGTRLTVL.

This clonotype was seen many times. The J gene is TRBJ2-1, the V gene TRBV20-1; 11 bases map to TRBD2. The V and J ends lost 5 bases and 10 bases, in that order; junction bases with no gene match: 10. Germline CDR1 is DFQATT and CDR2 is SNEGSKA (reference sequence). The CDR3 has 14 residues. CDR3 in DNA: TGCAGTGCTGGATTTAGCGGGGGGGCCCGGGAGCAGTTCTTC. Its protein is CSAGFSGGAREQFF.

This clonotype was picked up many times. This chain uses TRBV12-3 or TRBV12-4 with TRBJ1-6; D ambiguous. V shed 5 bases and J shed 8 bases, with 10 bases lying between them. This CDR3 spans 13 amino acids. The CDR3 nucleotides are TGTGCCAGCAGTCCACTGATGGATTCACCCCTCCACTTT. Residues: CASSPLMDSPLHF.

This clonotype was detected ten times or more. The CDR3 sequence is CSAAQGFSNQPQHF. The CDR3 DNA reads as TGCAGTGCGGCGCAGGGTTTTAGCAATCAGCCCCAGCATTTT. The V call is TRBV20-1, the J call TRBJ1-5, with TRBD1 as a possible D gene (5 bases). Germline CDR1 reads DFQATT; CDR2 reads SNEGSKA (reference sequence). The V end was cut by 6 bases, the J end by 0 bases, with 12 bases between. The CDR3 covers 14 residues.